This T cell receptor (beta chain) came from a study of blood T cell repertoires in COVID-19. How the authors handled the data: Amplification of reference gene primers provided the estimated nucleated cell counts. Only in-frame clones appear in the TCRdb table, and some are missing; sequencing was by immunoSEQ multiplex PCR. V and J calls and clone size are copied from that table; D and trimming were computed from the DNA. The sample includes about 200,000 clones, roughly 77% of them seen just once. The CDR3 is 11 amino acids. The germline CDR1 and CDR2 sequences are MDHEN and SYDVKM. V was cut by 11 bases and J by 7 bases, with 11 bases left in between. This clone has just one count.

Sequenced: PBMCs or T cells enriched from blood (not recorded which). The sequence was obtained from a woman aged 45-59 years with acute COVID-19. The rearrangement uses TRBV28 and TRBJ1-4; perhaps TRBD1 as D (5 bases). CDR3 protein: CAVGRGEKLFF. As DNA, the CDR3 is TGTGCCGTTGGGAGGGGTGAAAAACTGTTTTTT.